Listed below are T cell receptor beta chains from one sample, sequenced in a study of blood T cell repertoires in COVID-19. TCRdb's copy holds only in-frame clones and misses some; the assay was immunoSEQ multiplex PCR. The repertoire consists of roughly 80,000 clones, with about three quarters occurring once and the leading ten covering 7.5% to 10%. Material for sequencing was peripheral blood. The receptors were sampled from a human donor in a cohort sampled during active COVID-19. Both conserved end residues are part of each CDR3. D genes are given only for firm matches. Expanded clones are given a class, and other clones once, few, many or no size at all.

cdr3_aa	cdr3_nt	d_call	v_call	j_call	clone_size
CASSIGVANYGYTF	TGTGCCAGTAGTATAGGAGTAGCTAACTATGGCTACACCTTC	NA	TRBV19	TRBJ1-2	NA
CASRMTGTYEQYF	TGTGCCAGCAGAATGACAGGAACCTACGAGCAGTACTTC	NA	TRBV12-3/TRBV12-4	TRBJ2-7	NA
CASSRQGALDQPQHF	TGCGCCAGCAGTCGACAGGGGGCCCTCGATCAGCCCCAGCATTTT	TRBD1	TRBV5-1	TRBJ1-5	few
CATSEGGYMNTEAFF	TGTGCCACCAGTGAAGGGGGTTACATGAACACTGAAGCTTTCTTT	NA	TRBV24-1	TRBJ1-1	NA
CASSPPLSGLEGDTQYF	TGTGCCAGCAGCCCCCCCCTTAGTGGTTTAGAGGGAGATACGCAGTATTTT	NA	TRBV7-2	TRBJ2-3	NA
CASSLATSGRNTGELFF	TGTGCCAGCAGCTTGGCCACTAGCGGGAGGAACACCGGGGAGCTGTTTTTT	TRBD2	TRBV5-4	TRBJ2-2	NA
CASSLQANQPQHF	TGTGCCAGCAGTTTACAGGCCAATCAGCCCCAGCATTTT	NA	TRBV12-3/TRBV12-4	TRBJ1-5	NA
CASSLTGTSGYTF	TGTGCCAGCAGCTTAACAGGGACTAGTGGCTACACCTTC	NA	TRBV11-3	TRBJ1-2	NA
CSAATGYYEQYF	TGCAGCGCTGCCACAGGCTACTACGAGCAGTACTTC	NA	TRBV29-1	TRBJ2-7	NA
CASSPDRAYEQYF	TGTGCCAGCAGCCCCGACAGGGCCTACGAGCAGTACTTC	TRBD1	TRBV5-5	TRBJ2-7	NA
CASSPTSGGDTQYF	TGTGCCAGTAGCCCAACTAGCGGGGGAGATACGCAGTATTTT	TRBD2	TRBV19	TRBJ2-3	NA
CASSQAAGGRTEAFF	TGTGCCAGCAGCCAAGCAGCAGGGGGCCGCACTGAAGCTTTCTTT	TRBD1	TRBV14	TRBJ1-1	NA
CASSLARTGGVYEQYF	TGTGCCAGCAGTTTAGCAAGGACAGGGGGCGTCTACGAGCAGTACTTC	TRBD1	TRBV27	TRBJ2-7	NA
CASGRTGRNTEAFF	TGCGCCAGCGGCCGGACAGGGAGAAACACTGAAGCTTTCTTT	TRBD1	TRBV5-1	TRBJ1-1	NA
CAWSASYGYTF	TGTGCCTGGAGTGCCTCGTATGGCTACACCTTC	NA	TRBV30	TRBJ1-2	NA
CASSLGGISYNSPLHF	TGTGCCAGCAGCTTAGGAGGGATCTCCTATAATTCACCCCTCCACTTT	NA	TRBV7-6	TRBJ1-6	NA
CASGRTTDTQYF	TGTGCCAGCGGGAGGACGACAGATACGCAGTATTTT	NA	TRBV6-5	TRBJ2-3	NA
CASAMRESYGYTF	TGTGCCAGCGCGATGAGGGAGAGCTATGGCTACACCTTC	NA	TRBV6-5	TRBJ1-2	once
CASSPETGPYEQYF	TGTGCCAGCTCACCGGAGACAGGGCCCTACGAGCAGTACTTC	TRBD1	TRBV18	TRBJ2-7	NA
CASSDSGGGGWGYTF	TGTGCCAGCAGTGACTCCGGCGGCGGGGGTTGGGGCTACACCTTC	NA	TRBV6-4	TRBJ1-2	NA
CASSYFEGSYEQYF	TGTGCCAGCAGTTACTTTGAGGGCTCCTACGAGCAGTACTTC	NA	TRBV6-2/TRBV6-3	TRBJ2-7	NA
CASSRAGQGPYEQYF	TGTGCCAGCAGCCGGGCGGGACAGGGGCCCTACGAGCAGTACTTC	TRBD1	TRBV7-6	TRBJ2-7	NA
CASSPSGQGRYGYTF	TGTGCCAGCAGCCCCTCGGGACAGGGGAGGTATGGCTACACCTTC	TRBD1	TRBV5-4	TRBJ1-2	NA
CASSRGGSTDTQYF	TGTGCCAGCAGCCGGGGGGGGAGCACAGATACGCAGTATTTT	TRBD2	TRBV6-2/TRBV6-3	TRBJ2-3	NA
CASSLNGGNYGYTF	TGTGCCAGCAGCTTGAACGGGGGTAACTATGGCTACACCTTC	NA	TRBV5-4	TRBJ1-2	NA
CASSLGQFSYEQYF	TGTGCCAGCAGCTTGGGGCAGTTCTCCTACGAGCAGTACTTC	NA	TRBV5-4	TRBJ2-7	few
CASSFGGDRANVLTF	TGCGCCAGCAGCTTTGGAGGAGATCGGGCCAACGTCCTGACTTTC	NA	TRBV5-1	TRBJ2-6	NA
CASSSPGTGYGYTF	TGTGCCAGCAGCTCGCCCGGGACAGGTTATGGCTACACCTTC	NA	TRBV21-1	TRBJ1-2	NA
CASSYSSGGAYEQYF	TGTGCCAGCAGTTACTCTAGCGGGGGGGCCTACGAGCAGTACTTC	TRBD2	TRBV6-5	TRBJ2-7	few
CASSLAGQSQETQYF	TGTGCCAGCAGCTTAGCGGGACAGTCACAAGAGACCCAGTACTTC	TRBD1	TRBV11-2	TRBJ2-5	once
CAWATGSNQPQHF	TGTGCCTGGGCTACAGGGAGCAATCAGCCCCAGCATTTT	NA	TRBV30	TRBJ1-5	NA
CASSIVGFAGRPNYGYTF	TGTGCCAGTAGTATAGTAGGGTTTGCAGGGCGTCCTAACTATGGCTACACCTTC	NA	TRBV19	TRBJ1-2	NA
CASSQDGRGPVQPQHF	TGTGCCAGCAGCCAAGACGGCAGGGGGCCCGTTCAGCCCCAGCATTTT	TRBD1	TRBV4-2	TRBJ1-5	NA
CASSKLGAEKLFF	TGTGCCAGCAGCAAACTTGGGGCTGAAAAACTGTTTTTT	NA	TRBV12-3/TRBV12-4	TRBJ1-4	NA
CASSILTSGGAKNIQYF	TGTGCCAGCAGCATACTGACTAGCGGGGGGGCCAAAAACATTCAGTACTTC	TRBD2	TRBV5-4	TRBJ2-4	NA
CASSELRQGDYGYTF	TGTGCCAGCAGTGAGTTGAGACAGGGGGACTATGGCTACACCTTC	TRBD1	TRBV2	TRBJ1-2	once
CASAVMTSGRNTGELFF	TGTGCCAGCGCGGTAATGACTAGCGGGAGAAACACCGGGGAGCTGTTTTTT	TRBD2	TRBV5-5	TRBJ2-2	few
CASSHSGKGWDTQYF	TGTGCCAGCAGCCACTCGGGGAAGGGATGGGATACGCAGTATTTT	NA	TRBV3-1/TRBV3-2	TRBJ2-3	NA
CASSATTPGDTQYF	TGTGCCAGTAGTGCGACTACCCCCGGAGATACGCAGTATTTT	NA	TRBV19	TRBJ2-3	NA
CASSPRKRGAPSKNIQYF	TGTGCCAGCAGCCCGAGAAAGCGGGGGGCCCCGAGCAAAAACATTCAGTACTTC	TRBD2	TRBV11-2	TRBJ2-4	NA
CAISEGRGQTEAFF	TGTGCCATCAGTGAGGGGCGGGGACAGACTGAAGCTTTCTTT	TRBD1	TRBV10-3	TRBJ1-1	NA
CASSLNLNSYNEQFF	TGTGCCAGCAGCTTAAATCTAAACTCCTACAATGAGCAGTTCTTC	NA	TRBV7-2	TRBJ2-1	NA
CASSFQGTRTTEAFF	TGTGCCAGCAGTTTCCAAGGAACCCGGACAACTGAAGCTTTCTTT	NA	TRBV27	TRBJ1-1	NA
CASSYTMTGGFGEQYF	TGTGCCAGCAGTTACACCATGACAGGGGGATTCGGGGAGCAGTACTTC	TRBD1	TRBV6-5	TRBJ2-7	once
CASSLPSNSPLHF	TGTGCCAGCAGCTTGCCCTCTAATTCACCCCTCCACTTT	NA	TRBV5-6	TRBJ1-6	NA